The clone carrying this T cell receptor beta chain was picked up one time. Its antigen remains unknown. This sample was included in a study of shared clonotypes between healthy human individuals. Study-wide results and limits: A handful of donors shared roughly 5% of their naive CD4 clonotypes.

CDR3 length: 16 amino acids. Germline CDR1 and CDR2: MNHEY and SMNVEV (reference sequence). Trimming cost V 3 bases and J 4 bases, with 18 bases left between them. The repertoire was sequenced with immunoSEQ multiplex PCR; TCRdb's copy has only in-frame clones and lacks some. The repertoire includes a few million clones, around 95% of them detected once, and about 1.7% sits in the top ten. CD45RO-negative, CCR7-selected cells formed the naive CD8 fraction, which excluded terminally differentiated effector memory CD45RA+ cells. Specimen: naive CD8+ T cells from PBMCs. The clonotype was recovered from a man younger than 35 in good health. Some clones in this sample may be carry-over from other donors' samples. The chain is built from TRBV27 and TRBJ1-2; D might be TRBD1 (6 bases). CDR3 loop: CASSLARGGLRYGYTF. DNA of the CDR3: TGTGCCAGCAGTTTGGCCAGGGGAGGCCTCCGCTATGGCTACACCTTC.